Presented here are 14 T cell receptor beta chains from one specimen sequenced in a study of T cell changes during pregnancy in multiple sclerosis. TCRdb's copy holds only in-frame clones and misses some; the assay was immunoSEQ multiplex PCR. Here the sample spans about 58,000 clones, 91% being singletons. This specimen was CD4+ T cells from peripheral blood mononuclear cells, taken after pregnancy. These receptors originate from a female donor in good health, enrolled as a control in a pregnancy study.

This clone was seen only once. The chain employs TRBV7-2 and TRBJ2-7, with TRBD2 matching over 12 bases. V shed 2 bases and J 0 bases; nucleotides not matched to a gene: 2. CDR1 is SGHTA and CDR2 is FQGNSA in the germline V gene. The CDR3 loop spans 16 amino acids. The CDR3 DNA sequence: TGTGCCAGCAGCTTATCGACTAGCGGGGGCTCCTACGAGCAGTACTTC. Residues: CASSLSTSGGSYEQYF.

The rearrangement links TRBV6-5 to TRBJ1-2; the D is unclear. The CDR3 runs 13 residues. Germline CDR1 and CDR2: MNHEY and SVGAGI. V shed 5 bases and J shed 0 bases, with 7 bases lying between them. The CDR3 sequence: CASSATTNYGYTF. CDR3 DNA: TGTGCCAGCAGTGCAACTACTAACTATGGCTACACCTTC.

The chain combines TRBV7-8 with TRBJ2-1, with 14 nucleotides matching TRBD2. The CDR3 loop spans 15 amino acids. J gave up 10 bases and V 4 bases, and 6 bases lay outside the gene matches. Per the germline V gene, CDR1 is SGHVS and CDR2 is FQNEAQ. The CDR3, as DNA: TGTGCCAGCAGCTCCGGGACTAGCGGGGGCGGAGAGCAGTTCTTC. This translates into CASSSGTSGGGEQFF.

The chain carries TRBV27 and TRBJ1-1; TRBD1 agrees at 9 bases. Germline V gives CDR1 MNHEY, CDR2 SMNVEV (reference sequence). The CDR3 sequence is 15 residues long. Trimming at V came to 5 bases and at J to 3 bases, leaving 7 bases not matched to a gene. CDR3 protein: CASSPGQGKDTEAFF. CDR3 DNA sequence: TGTGCCAGCAGTCCGGGACAGGGTAAGGACACTGAAGCTTTCTTT.

The chain is built from TRBV6-6 and TRBJ1-5; TRBD1 matches 9 bases. This CDR3 spans 16 amino acids. Trimming took 2 bases from V and 4 from J; bases not matched to a gene: 6. Germline V gives CDR1 MNHNY, CDR2 SVGAGI (reference sequence). The CDR3 is CASSYPTGGLNQPQHF. DNA for the CDR3: TGTGCCAGCAGTTACCCCACAGGGGGCTTGAATCAGCCCCAGCATTTT.

This clone was observed once. The V call is TRBV2, the J call TRBJ1-5; 7 nucleotides agree with TRBD1. With 6 bases clipped from V and 3 bases from J, the junction kept 5 bases outside the gene matches. Germline V gives CDR1 SNHLY, CDR2 FYNNEI. The CDR3 contains 14 residues. The CDR3 DNA is TGTGCCAGCAGCCTGGGACAGATCAATCAGCCCCAGCATTTT. Residues: CASSLGQINQPQHF.

This rearrangement joins TRBV5-8 to TRBJ1-5, with no clear D. V gave up 4 bases and J gave up 5 bases, with 10 bases separating them. The CDR3 loop spans 13 amino acids. CDR1 SGHTS and CDR2 YDEGEE come from the germline V gene. The CDR3 protein is CASSTSTDQPQHF. DNA of the CDR3: TGTGCCAGCAGCACTTCAACCGATCAGCCCCAGCATTTT.

The chain joins TRBV15 to TRBJ2-5; D is undetermined. The CDR3 covers 12 residues. Germline V gives CDR1 LNHNV, CDR2 YYDKDF (reference sequence). Trimming pared 0 bases from V and 9 bases from J, leaving 8 bases between. CDR3 in amino acids: CATSRDRVAQYF. The CDR3 region has the DNA TGTGCCACCAGCAGAGATCGGGTCGCCCAGTACTTC. Combining the CDR3 with reference TRBV15 and TRBJ2-5 gives the whole variable domain DAMVIQNPRYQVTQFGKPVTLSCSQTLNHNVMYWYQQKSSQAPKLLFHYYDKDFNNEADTPDNFQSRRPNTSFCFLDIRSPGLGDTAMYLCATSRDRVAQYFGPGTRLLVL.

The sample holds one count of this clone. The same CDR3 can be traced to other DNA sequences in this sample. The rearrangement joins TRBV5-6 to TRBJ1-1, with a weak D call TRBD1 (5 bases). Germline V gives CDR1 SGHDT, CDR2 YYEEEE. The CDR3 spans 13 residues. Trimming stripped 4 bases from V and 6 bases from J, with 13 bases between. The CDR3 region is CASSAGMMAEAFF. CDR3 nucleotides: TGTGCCAGCAGCGCAGGGATGATGGCTGAAGCTTTCTTT.

This clone was seen only a few times. The chain uses TRBV19 and TRBJ1-1; weak D call: TRBD1 (6 bases). The V gene's germline CDR1 is LNHDA and CDR2 SQIVND (reference sequence). Between the trimmed V and J ends, which lost 4 bases and 3 bases, there was a span of 9 bases. The CDR3 covers 13 residues. The CDR3 DNA reads as TGTGCCAGTAGTACAGGGGCTTACACTGAAGCTTTCTTT. Translation: CASSTGAYTEAFF.

The V call is TRBV19, the J call TRBJ1-1, with D unclear. Germline V lookup: CDR1 LNHDA, CDR2 SQIVND (reference sequence). The CDR3 is 15 residues long. The ends were cut back, 5 bases at V and 1 base at J, with 14 bases in the middle. In DNA form, the CDR3 reads TGTGCCAGTAGTTCACTAGGACCCTCGAACACTGAAGCTTTCTTT. Translated: CASSSLGPSNTEAFF.

With regard to this clone: The junction differs from germline at one of its ends, possibly a read error. CDR3 nucleotides: TGTACCAGCAGCTTCCCAGGGGGATCCTACGAGCAGTACTTC. Translated, it gives CTSSFPGGSYEQYF. The J gene is TRBJ2-7, the V gene TRBV5-8, with 7 bases fitting TRBD1. The CDR3 contains 14 residues. Germline CDR1 SGHTS, CDR2 YDEGEE.

V gene TRBV9 combines with J gene TRBJ2-6; a weak D match, TRBD2 (7 bases). Trimming shortened V by 3 bases and J by 0 bases, and 13 bases separated the two germline ends. The CDR3 has 17 residues. CDR1 SGDLS and CDR2 YYNGEE come from the germline V gene. Here the CDR3 reads CASSGGGVVSGANVLTF. The DNA of the CDR3 is TGTGCCAGCAGCGGAGGGGGGGTCGTCTCTGGGGCCAACGTCCTGACTTTC.

The count of this clone is one. This chain connects TRBV6-5 to TRBJ1-3; 7 bases align to TRBD1. Germline CDR1 is MNHEY and CDR2 is SVGAGI. J lost 3 bases, V lost 5 bases, and 1 base had no gene match. The CDR3 has 13 amino acids. The CDR3 spells CASSRDSGNTIYF. For the CDR3, the DNA is TGTGCCAGCAGTCGGGACAGTGGAAACACCATATATTTT.